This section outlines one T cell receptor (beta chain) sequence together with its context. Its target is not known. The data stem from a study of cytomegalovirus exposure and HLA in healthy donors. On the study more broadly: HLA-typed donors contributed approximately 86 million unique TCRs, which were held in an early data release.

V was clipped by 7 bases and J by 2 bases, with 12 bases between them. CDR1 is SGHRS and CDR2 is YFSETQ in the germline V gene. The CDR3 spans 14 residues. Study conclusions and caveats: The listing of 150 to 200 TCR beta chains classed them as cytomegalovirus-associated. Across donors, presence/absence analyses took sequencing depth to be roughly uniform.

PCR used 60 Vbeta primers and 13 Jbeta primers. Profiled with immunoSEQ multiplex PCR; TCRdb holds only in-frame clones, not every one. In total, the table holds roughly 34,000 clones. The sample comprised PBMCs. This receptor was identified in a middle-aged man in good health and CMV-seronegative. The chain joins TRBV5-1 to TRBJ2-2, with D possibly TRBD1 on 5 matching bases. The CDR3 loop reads CASGAPTNTGELFF. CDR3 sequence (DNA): TGCGCCAGCGGGGCCCCGACCAACACCGGGGAGCTGTTTTTT.